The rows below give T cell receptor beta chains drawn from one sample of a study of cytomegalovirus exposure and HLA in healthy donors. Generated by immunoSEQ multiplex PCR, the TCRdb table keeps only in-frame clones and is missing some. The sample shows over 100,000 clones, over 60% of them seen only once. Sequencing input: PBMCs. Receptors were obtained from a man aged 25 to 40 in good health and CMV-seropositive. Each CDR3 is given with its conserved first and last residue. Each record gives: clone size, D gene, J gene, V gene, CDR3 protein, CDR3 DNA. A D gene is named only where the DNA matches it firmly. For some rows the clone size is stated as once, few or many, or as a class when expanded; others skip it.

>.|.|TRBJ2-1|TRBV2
CASSEARSGGEQFF
TGTGCCAGCAGTGAAGCTCGTTCCGGCGGTGAGCAGTTCTTC
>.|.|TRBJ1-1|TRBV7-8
CASSLQGLNTDEAFF
TGTGCCAGCAGCTTACAGGGGCTTAACACTGATGAAGCTTTCTTT
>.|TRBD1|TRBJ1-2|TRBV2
CASTMDRYPSGSGYTF
TGTGCCAGCACCATGGACAGGTACCCCTCGGGGAGTGGCTACACCTTC
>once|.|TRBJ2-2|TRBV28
CASSKGTYTGELFF
TGTGCCAGCAGTAAAGGGACATACACCGGGGAGCTGTTTTTT
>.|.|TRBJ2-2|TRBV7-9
CASSQRGSNTGELFF
TGTGCCAGCAGCCAACGAGGGTCTAACACCGGGGAGCTGTTTTTT
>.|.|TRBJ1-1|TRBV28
CASRNGRAEAFF
TGTGCCAGCAGGAACGGGAGGGCTGAAGCTTTCTTT
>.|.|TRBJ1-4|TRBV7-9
CASSRGGGTATNEKLFF
TGTGCCAGCAGCAGAGGGGGGGGGACCGCAACTAATGAAAAACTGTTTTTT
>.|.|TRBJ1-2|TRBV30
CASRRGRDWNYGYTF
TGTGCCAGCCGGCGGGGGCGCGATTGGAACTATGGCTACACCTTC
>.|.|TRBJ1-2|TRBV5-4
CASRYGEAGYPF
TGTGCCAGTAGGTACGGGGAGGCTGGCTACCCCTTC
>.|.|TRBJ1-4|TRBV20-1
CPSATNEKLFF
TGTCCCTCTGCAACTAATGAAAAACTGTTTTTT
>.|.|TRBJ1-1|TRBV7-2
CASSFSGGEAFF
TGTGCCAGCAGCTTTTCCGGGGGTGAAGCTTTCTTT
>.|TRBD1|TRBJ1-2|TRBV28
CASRTGSYGYTF
TGTGCCAGCAGGACAGGGTCCTATGGCTACACCTTC
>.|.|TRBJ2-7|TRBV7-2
CASSSHRGNRVSSYEQYF
TGTGCCAGCAGCTCTCATCGGGGTAACAGGGTAAGCTCCTACGAGCAGTACTTC
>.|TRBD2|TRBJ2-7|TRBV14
CASSQGLAGQGEQYF
TGTGCCAGCAGCCAAGGTCTAGCGGGCCAAGGGGAGCAGTACTTC
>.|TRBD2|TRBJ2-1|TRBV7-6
CASSHLFGAGGQNEQFF
TGTGCCAGCAGCCATCTATTTGGGGCGGGGGGGCAAAATGAGCAGTTCTTC
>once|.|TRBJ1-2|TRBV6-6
CASSYDPRQTNYGYTF
TGTGCCAGCAGTTACGACCCCCGACAGACTAACTATGGCTACACCTTC
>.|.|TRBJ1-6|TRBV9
CASSFQAGNSPLHF
TGTGCCAGCAGCTTCCAGGCGGGGAATTCACCCCTCCACTTT
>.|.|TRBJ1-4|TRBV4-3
CASSQDRGTGRSEKLFF
TGCGCCAGCAGCCAAGACCGGGGGACGGGTCGGTCTGAAAAACTGTTTTTT
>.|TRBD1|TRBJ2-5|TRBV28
CASSSTDRAKTQYF
TGTGCCAGCAGTTCTACGGACAGGGCAAAGACCCAGTACTTC
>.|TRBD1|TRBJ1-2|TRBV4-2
CASSQERDRGCGYTF
TGTGCCAGCAGCCAAGAGAGGGACAGGGGGTGTGGCTACACCTTC
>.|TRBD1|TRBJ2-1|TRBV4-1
CASSQDDGTVYNEQFF
TGCGCCAGCAGCCAAGACGACGGGACAGTCTACAATGAGCAGTTCTTC
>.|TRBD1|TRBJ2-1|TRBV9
CASSAPTDRIDEQFF
TGTGCCAGCAGCGCTCCGACGGACAGGATCGATGAGCAGTTCTTC
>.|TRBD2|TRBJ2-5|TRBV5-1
CASSLAGGEAAQYF
TGCGCCAGCAGCTTAGCGGGGGGAGAAGCGGCCCAGTACTTC
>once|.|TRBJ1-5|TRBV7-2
CASSMDGINQPQHF
TGTGCCAGCAGTATGGACGGGATCAATCAGCCCCAGCATTTT
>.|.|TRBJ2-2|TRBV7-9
CASSFRRDNTGELFF
TGTGCCAGCAGCTTCAGACGGGATAACACCGGGGAGCTGTTTTTT
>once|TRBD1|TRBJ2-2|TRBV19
CASKVTGGNTGELFF
TGTGCCAGTAAGGTGACAGGGGGGAACACCGGGGAGCTGTTTTTT
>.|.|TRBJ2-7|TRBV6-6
CASSSILRSYEQYF
TGTGCCAGCAGTTCGATCCTGAGGTCCTACGAGCAGTACTTC
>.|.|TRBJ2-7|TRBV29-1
CSVVGGPYEQYF
TGCAGCGTTGTTGGGGGCCCCTACGAGCAGTACTTC
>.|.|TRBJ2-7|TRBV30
CAWSRQPSYEQYF
TGTGCCTGGAGCCGACAGCCGTCCTACGAGCAGTACTTC
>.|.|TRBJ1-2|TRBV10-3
CAIASIANYGYTF
TGTGCCATCGCGAGTATCGCTAACTATGGCTACACCTTC
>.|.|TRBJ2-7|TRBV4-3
CASSPDGTPTYEQYF
TGCGCCAGCAGCCCCGACGGGACACCAACCTACGAGCAGTACTTC
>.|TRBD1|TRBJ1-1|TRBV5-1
CASSAGQGRGEAFF
TGCGCCAGCAGCGCGGGACAGGGAAGAGGTGAAGCTTTCTTT
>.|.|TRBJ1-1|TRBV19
CASIPGDRSWGGTEAFF
TGTGCCAGTATTCCAGGCGACAGGAGTTGGGGGGGCACTGAAGCTTTCTTT
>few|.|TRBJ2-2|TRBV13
CASSPGDLTGELFF
TGTGCCAGCAGCCCTGGGGACTTGACCGGGGAGCTGTTTTTT
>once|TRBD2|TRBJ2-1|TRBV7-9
CTSSWSGGGGNEQFF
TGTACCAGCAGCTGGAGCGGGGGCGGGGGAAATGAGCAGTTCTTC
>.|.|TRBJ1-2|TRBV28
CASRAPGGDYGYTF
TGTGCCAGCAGGGCCCCTGGGGGCGACTATGGCTACACCTTC
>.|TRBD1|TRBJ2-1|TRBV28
CASSSGQGGEQFF
TGTGCCAGCAGCTCGGGACAGGGAGGTGAGCAGTTCTTC
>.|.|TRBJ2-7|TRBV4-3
CASSQVRGYEQYF
TGCGCCAGCAGCCAAGTCAGGGGCTACGAGCAGTACTTC
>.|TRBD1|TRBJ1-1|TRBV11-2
CASSLTGGSTEAFF
TGTGCCAGCAGCCTAACAGGGGGGAGCACTGAAGCTTTCTTT
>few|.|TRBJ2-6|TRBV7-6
CASSSYDSGANVLTF
TGTGCCAGCAGCTCCTACGACTCTGGGGCCAACGTCCTGACTTTC
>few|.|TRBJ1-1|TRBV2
CASSDFLSDLTEAFF
TGTGCCAGCAGTGATTTTCTGAGCGATCTGACTGAAGCTTTCTTT
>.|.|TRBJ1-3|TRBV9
CASSRAASGNTIYF
TGTGCCAGCAGCCGCGCCGCCTCTGGAAACACCATATATTTT
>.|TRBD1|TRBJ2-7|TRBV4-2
CASSLTGTGVSYEQYF
TGTGCCAGCAGCCTCACCGGGACAGGGGTTTCCTACGAGCAGTACTTC
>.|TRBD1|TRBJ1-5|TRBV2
CASRDRANQPQHF
TGTGCCAGCCGGGACAGGGCCAATCAGCCCCAGCATTTT
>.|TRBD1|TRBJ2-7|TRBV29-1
CSAGTGGFYEQYF
TGCAGCGCCGGGACAGGGGGCTTTTACGAGCAGTACTTC
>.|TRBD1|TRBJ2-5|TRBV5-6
CASSLIETGFDFPETQYF
TGTGCCAGCAGCTTAATCGAGACAGGGTTCGACTTCCCAGAGACCCAGTACTTC
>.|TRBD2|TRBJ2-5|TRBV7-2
CASSPTGTIWETQYF
TGTGCCAGCAGCCCGACCGGGACTATCTGGGAGACCCAGTACTTC
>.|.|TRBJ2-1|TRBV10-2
CASLAAGAKGEQFF
TGCGCCAGCCTGGCGGCGGGGGCCAAGGGTGAGCAGTTCTTC
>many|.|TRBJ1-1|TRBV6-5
CGQTEAFF
TGTGGCCAGACTGAAGCTTTCTTT
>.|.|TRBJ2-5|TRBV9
CASSPSQETQYF
TGTGCCAGCAGCCCTAGCCAAGAGACCCAGTACTTC
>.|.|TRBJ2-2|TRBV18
CASSPRAHTGELFF
TGTGCCAGCTCACCGCGAGCGCACACCGGGGAGCTGTTTTTT
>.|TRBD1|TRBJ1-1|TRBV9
CASSGQGETEAFF
TGTGCCAGCAGCGGTCAGGGGGAAACTGAAGCTTTCTTT